Presented here are 3 T cell receptor beta chains from one specimen sequenced in a study of human T cells and chemical hapten exposure (dated by TCRdb to the early 2020s). Total RNA was extracted from unfractionated whole blood collected in Tempus Blood RNA tubes. Libraries came from 5' RACE. Instrument on record: Illumina MiSeq. TCRdb reran the public reads through fastp at Q25 and MiXCR, keeping productive beta chains. Rows matching on CDR3 protein sequence are summarized as one entry with the most common DNA and genes. The table for this sample lists tens of thousands of distinct CDR3 sequences; roughly 8.4% of them were counted only once. In total, the top ten clones hold 2% to 2.5% of the sample. These receptors all come from a male donor in good health.

On this clonotype: A read error may explain this, as a much larger clone is one base away. The rearrangement joins TRBV6-4 to TRBJ2-3, with TRBD2 matching over 11 bases. Germline V CDR1 and CDR2: MRHNA, SNTAGT. This CDR3 contains 16 residues. Written as DNA, the CDR3 is TGTGTCAGCAGTCTAGCGGGGGGAACCCCCACAGATACGCAGTATTTT. This gives the protein CVSSLAGGTPTDTQYF.

There are many counts of this clonotype. This chain joins TRBV20-1 and TRBJ1-4; perhaps TRBD1 as D (5 bases). The CDR3 totals 14 residues. The germline V gene has CDR1 DFQATT and CDR2 SNEGSKA (reference sequence). The V end was cut by 6 bases, the J end by 3 bases, with 14 bases between. The CDR3 sequence is CSAFPQESNEKLFF. In DNA form, the CDR3 reads TGCAGTGCGTTTCCACAGGAGTCTAATGAAAAACTGTTTTTT.

This clonotype has ten or more counts. This chain joins TRBV29-1 and TRBJ2-1, with TRBD1 as a possible D gene (6 bases). Germline V gives CDR1 SQVTM, CDR2 ANQGSEA. The V gene lost 2 bases and the J gene lost 5 bases, with 13 bases spanning the gap. CDR3 length equals 14 residues. In DNA, the CDR3 is TGCAGCGTTGAACCACCGGACAGCAACAATGAGCAGTTCTTC. Translating it yields CSVEPPDSNNEQFF.